Presented here are 3 T cell receptor delta chains from one specimen sequenced in a study of gammadelta T cells in human blood. TCRdb re-processed the RT-PCR reads using CATT. The sample has around 800 delta-chain clones, 40% to 60% seen once. Sequencing was carried out using Vgamma9Vdelta2 gamma-delta T cells from infant blood. Receptors originate from a human donor.

Of note for this clone: A far larger clone differs by one base, so this is likely a read error. The rearrangement links TRDV2 to TRDJ1, with TRDD3 matching 9 bases. The CDR3 extends over 14 amino acids. Germline-derived CDR1 and CDR2 are GEAIGNYY and EKD. CDR3 in amino acids: CACDILGDTNKLIF. In DNA, the CDR3 is TGTGCCTGTGACATACTGGGGGACACCAATAAACTCATCTTT.

This clone was observed a handful of times. This likely stems from a read error, as it lies one base from a far larger clone. The V gene is TRDV2, the J gene TRDJ2, with 11 positions matching TRDD3. Germline lookup yields CDR1 GEAIGNYY and CDR2 EKD. V dropped 2 bases and J dropped 0; count of bases not matched to a gene: 1. The CDR3 sequence is 16 residues long. The CDR3 loop reads CACDILGDTLTAQLFF. The CDR3 DNA sequence: TGTGCCTGTGACATACTGGGGGATACTTTGACAGCACAACTCTTCTTT.

This clone showed up just a few times. A much larger clone lies one base from this, so it may be a read error. Other DNA sequences of this sample code for an identical CDR3. The J gene is TRDJ3, the V gene TRDV2; TRDD3 aligns across 12 bases. Per the germline V gene, CDR1 is GEAIGNYY and CDR2 is EKD. The CDR3 spans 21 residues. CDR3 in amino acids: CACDSLLGDTGLSWDTRQMFF. The DNA of the CDR3 is TGTGCCTGTGACTCGTTACTGGGGGATACCGGCCTCTCCTGGGACACTCGACAGATGTTTTTC.